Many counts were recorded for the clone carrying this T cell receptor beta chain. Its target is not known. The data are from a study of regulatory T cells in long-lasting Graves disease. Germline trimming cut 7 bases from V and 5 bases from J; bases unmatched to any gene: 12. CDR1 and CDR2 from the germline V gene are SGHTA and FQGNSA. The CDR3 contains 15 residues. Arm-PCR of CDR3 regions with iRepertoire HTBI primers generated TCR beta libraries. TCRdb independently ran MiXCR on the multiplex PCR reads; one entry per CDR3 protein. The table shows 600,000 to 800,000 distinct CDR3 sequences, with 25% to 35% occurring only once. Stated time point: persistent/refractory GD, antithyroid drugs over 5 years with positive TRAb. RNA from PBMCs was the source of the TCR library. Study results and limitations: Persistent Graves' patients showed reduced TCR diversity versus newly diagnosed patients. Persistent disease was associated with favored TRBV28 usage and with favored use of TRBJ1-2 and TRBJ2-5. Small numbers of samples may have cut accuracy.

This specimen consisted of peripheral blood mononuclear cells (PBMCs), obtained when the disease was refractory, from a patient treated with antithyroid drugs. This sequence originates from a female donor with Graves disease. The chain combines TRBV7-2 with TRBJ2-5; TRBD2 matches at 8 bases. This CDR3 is CASTSPGLGSETQYF. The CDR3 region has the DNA TGTGCCAGCACCTCTCCGGGACTAGGGAGCGAGACCCAGTACTTC.